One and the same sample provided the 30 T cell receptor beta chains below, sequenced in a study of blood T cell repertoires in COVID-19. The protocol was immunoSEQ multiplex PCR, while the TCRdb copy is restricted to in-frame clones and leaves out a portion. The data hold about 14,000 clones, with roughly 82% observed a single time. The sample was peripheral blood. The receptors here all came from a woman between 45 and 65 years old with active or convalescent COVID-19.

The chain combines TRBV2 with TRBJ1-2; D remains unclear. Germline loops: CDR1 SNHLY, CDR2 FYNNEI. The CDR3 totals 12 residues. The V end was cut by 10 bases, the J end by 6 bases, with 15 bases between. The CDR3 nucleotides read TGTGCCACCGAACGAGTTTATAATGGCTACACCTTC. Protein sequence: CATERVYNGYTF.

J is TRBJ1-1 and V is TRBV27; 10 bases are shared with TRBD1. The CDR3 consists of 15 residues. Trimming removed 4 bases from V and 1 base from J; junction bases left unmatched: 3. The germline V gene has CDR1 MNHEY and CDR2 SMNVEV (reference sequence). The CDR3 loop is CASSYGTGANTEAFF. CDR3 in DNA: TGTGCCAGCAGTTATGGGACAGGGGCGAACACTGAAGCTTTCTTT.

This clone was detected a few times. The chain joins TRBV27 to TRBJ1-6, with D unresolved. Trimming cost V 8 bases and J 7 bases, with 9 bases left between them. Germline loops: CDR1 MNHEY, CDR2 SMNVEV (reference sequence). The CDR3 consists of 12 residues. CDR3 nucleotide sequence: TGTGCCAGCCGAGAGGGAAATTCACCCCTCCACTTT. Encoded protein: CASREGNSPLHF.

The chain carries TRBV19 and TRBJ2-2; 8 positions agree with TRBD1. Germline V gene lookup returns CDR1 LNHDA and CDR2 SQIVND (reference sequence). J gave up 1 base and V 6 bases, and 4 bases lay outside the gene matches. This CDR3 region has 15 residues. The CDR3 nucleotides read TGTGCCAGTAGCCGGACAGGGAAGAACACCGGGGAGCTGTTTTTT. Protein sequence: CASSRTGKNTGELFF.

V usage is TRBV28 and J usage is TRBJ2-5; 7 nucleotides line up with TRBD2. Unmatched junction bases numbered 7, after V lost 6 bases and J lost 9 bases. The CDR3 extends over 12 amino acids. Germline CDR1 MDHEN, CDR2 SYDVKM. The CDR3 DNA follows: TGTGCCAGCAGATCGCAGGGAGGGGCCCAGTACTTC. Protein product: CASRSQGGAQYF.

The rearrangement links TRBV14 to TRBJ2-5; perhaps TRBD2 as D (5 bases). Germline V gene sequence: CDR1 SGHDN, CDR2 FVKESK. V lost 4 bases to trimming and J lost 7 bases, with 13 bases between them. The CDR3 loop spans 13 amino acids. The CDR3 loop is CASSPLRGGTQYF. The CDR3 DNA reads TGTGCCAGCAGCCCTCTTAGAGGAGGGACCCAGTACTTC.

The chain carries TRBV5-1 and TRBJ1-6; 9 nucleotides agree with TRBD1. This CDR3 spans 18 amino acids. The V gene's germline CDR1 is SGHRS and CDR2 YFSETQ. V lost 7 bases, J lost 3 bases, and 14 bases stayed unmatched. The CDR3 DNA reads TGCGCCAGCTCTTACGAACCCCGGGACAGGGTCTATAATTCACCCCTCCACTTT. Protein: CASSYEPRDRVYNSPLHF. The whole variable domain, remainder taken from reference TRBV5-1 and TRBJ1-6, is KAGVTQTPRYLIKTRGQQVTLSCSPISGHRSVSWYQQTPGQGLQFLFEYFSETQRNKGNFPGRFSGRQFSNSRSEMNVSTLELGDSALYLCASSYEPRDRVYNSPLHFGNGTRLTVT.

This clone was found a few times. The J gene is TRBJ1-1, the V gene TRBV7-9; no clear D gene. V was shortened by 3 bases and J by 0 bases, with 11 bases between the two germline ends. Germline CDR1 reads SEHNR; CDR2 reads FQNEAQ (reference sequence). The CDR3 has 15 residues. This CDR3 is CASSFGVPLNTEAFF. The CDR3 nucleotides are TGTGCCAGCAGCTTCGGTGTTCCCTTGAACACTGAAGCTTTCTTT.

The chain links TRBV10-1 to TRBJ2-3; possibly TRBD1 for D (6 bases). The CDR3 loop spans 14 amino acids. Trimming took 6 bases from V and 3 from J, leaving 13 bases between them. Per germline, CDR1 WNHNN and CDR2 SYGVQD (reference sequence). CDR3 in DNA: TGCGCCAGCAGCCGAGGGGGACCTACAGATACGCAGTATTTT. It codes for CASSRGGPTDTQYF.

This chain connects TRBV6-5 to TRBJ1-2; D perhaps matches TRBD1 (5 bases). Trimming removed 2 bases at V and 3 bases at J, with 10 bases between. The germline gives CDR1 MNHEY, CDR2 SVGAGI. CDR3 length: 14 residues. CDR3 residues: CASSYGRVHYGYTF. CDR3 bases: TGTGCCAGCAGTTACGGCAGGGTTCACTATGGCTACACCTTC.

The CDR3 nucleotides read TGTGCCAGCAGTGAGTTGGAGCGGCTTTCGGAAAAACTGTTTTTT. Encoded protein: CASSELERLSEKLFF. The chain uses TRBV6-1 and TRBJ1-4; D not certain. The CDR3 covers 15 residues. Between the trimmed V and J ends, which lost 3 bases and 8 bases, there was a span of 16 bases. Per the germline V gene, CDR1 is MNHNS and CDR2 is SASEGT.

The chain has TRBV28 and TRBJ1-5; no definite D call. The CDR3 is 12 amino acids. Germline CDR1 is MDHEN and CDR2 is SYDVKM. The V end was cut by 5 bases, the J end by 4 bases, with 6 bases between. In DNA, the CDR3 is TGTGCCAGCAGTGGGCCAAATCAGCCCCAGCATTTT. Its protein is CASSGPNQPQHF.

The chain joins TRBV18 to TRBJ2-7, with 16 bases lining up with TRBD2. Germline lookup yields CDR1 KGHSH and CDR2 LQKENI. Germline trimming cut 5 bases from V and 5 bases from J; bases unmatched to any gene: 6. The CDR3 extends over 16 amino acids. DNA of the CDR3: TGTGCCAGCTCATATGCGGGGACTAGCGGGAGGGACGAGCAGTACTTC. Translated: CASSYAGTSGRDEQYF.

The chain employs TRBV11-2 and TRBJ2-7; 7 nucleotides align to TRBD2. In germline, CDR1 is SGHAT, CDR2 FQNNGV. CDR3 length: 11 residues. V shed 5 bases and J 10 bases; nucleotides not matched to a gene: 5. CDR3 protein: CASSDGLEQYF. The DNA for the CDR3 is TGTGCCAGCAGCGACGGACTAGAACAGTACTTC.

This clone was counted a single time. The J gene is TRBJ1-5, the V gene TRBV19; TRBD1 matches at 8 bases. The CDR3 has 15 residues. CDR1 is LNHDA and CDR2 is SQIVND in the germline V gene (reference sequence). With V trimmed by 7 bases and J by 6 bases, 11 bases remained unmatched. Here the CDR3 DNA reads TGTGCCAGTACCCCGGACAGGGCTGGTGGTCAGCCCCAGCATTTT. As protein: CASTPDRAGGQPQHF.

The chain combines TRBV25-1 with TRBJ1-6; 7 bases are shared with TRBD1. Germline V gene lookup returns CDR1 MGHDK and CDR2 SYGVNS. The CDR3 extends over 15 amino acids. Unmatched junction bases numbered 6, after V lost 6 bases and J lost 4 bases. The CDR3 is CASRRAGGYNSPLHF. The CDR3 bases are TGTGCCAGCAGGAGAGCAGGGGGTTATAATTCACCCCTCCACTTT.

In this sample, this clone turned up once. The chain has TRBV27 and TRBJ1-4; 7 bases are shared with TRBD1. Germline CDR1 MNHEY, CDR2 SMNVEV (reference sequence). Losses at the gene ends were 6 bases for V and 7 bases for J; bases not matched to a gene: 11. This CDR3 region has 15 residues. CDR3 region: CASRALQGRVEKLFF. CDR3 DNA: TGTGCCAGCAGAGCCTTACAGGGGCGTGTTGAAAAACTGTTTTTT.

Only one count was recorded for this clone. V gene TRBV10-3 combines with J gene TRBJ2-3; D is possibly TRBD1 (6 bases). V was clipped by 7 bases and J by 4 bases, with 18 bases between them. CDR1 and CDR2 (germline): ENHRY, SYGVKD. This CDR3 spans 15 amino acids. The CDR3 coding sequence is TGTGCCATCACCGCGACAGGCCTAAACGCAGATACGCAGTATTTT. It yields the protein CAITATGLNADTQYF.

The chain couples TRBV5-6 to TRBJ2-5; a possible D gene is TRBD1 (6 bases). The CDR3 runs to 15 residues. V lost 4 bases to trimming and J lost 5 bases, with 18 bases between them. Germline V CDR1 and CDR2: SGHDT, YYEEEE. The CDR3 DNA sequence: TGTGCCAGCAGCACAGGGTCTGGGTACTACGAGACCCAGTACTTC. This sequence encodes CASSTGSGYYETQYF.

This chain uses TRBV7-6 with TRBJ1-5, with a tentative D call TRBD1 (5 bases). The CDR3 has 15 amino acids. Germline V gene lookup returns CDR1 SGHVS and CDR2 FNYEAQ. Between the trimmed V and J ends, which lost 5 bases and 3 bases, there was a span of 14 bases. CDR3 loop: CASSQGGSSNQPQHF. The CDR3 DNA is TGTGCCAGCAGCCAGGGTGGCTCATCCAATCAGCCCCAGCATTTT.

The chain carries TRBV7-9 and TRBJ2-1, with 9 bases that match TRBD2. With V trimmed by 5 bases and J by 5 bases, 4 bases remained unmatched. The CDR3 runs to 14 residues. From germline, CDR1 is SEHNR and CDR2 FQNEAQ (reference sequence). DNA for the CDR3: TGTGCCAGCAGCCCCTGGACTAGCGACAATGAGCAGTTCTTC. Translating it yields CASSPWTSDNEQFF.

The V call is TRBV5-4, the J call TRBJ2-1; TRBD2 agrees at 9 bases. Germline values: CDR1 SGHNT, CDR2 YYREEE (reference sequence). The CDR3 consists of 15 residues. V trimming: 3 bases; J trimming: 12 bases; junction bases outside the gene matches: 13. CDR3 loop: CASSWGLSGSATQFF. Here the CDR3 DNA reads TGTGCCAGCAGCTGGGGACTTAGCGGGAGTGCGACGCAGTTCTTC.

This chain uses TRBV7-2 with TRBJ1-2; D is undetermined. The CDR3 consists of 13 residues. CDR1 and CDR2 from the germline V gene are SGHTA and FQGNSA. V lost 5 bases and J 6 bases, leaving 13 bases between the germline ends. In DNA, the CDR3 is TGTGCCAGCAGCCCGGGTCGCTACAATGGCTACACCTTC. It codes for CASSPGRYNGYTF.

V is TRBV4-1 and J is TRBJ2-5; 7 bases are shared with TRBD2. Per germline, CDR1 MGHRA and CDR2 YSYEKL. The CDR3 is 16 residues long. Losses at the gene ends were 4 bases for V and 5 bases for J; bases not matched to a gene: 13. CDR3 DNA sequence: TGCGCCAGCAGCCCGGGGAGCGGGGCTACCCGGGAGACCCAGTACTTC. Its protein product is CASSPGSGATRETQYF.

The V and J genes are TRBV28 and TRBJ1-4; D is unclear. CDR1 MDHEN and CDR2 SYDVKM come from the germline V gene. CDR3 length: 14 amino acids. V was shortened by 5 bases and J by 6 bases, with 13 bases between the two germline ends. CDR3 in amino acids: CASSLTLAHEKLFF. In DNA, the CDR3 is TGTGCCAGCAGTCTCACGCTGGCCCATGAAAAACTGTTTTTT.

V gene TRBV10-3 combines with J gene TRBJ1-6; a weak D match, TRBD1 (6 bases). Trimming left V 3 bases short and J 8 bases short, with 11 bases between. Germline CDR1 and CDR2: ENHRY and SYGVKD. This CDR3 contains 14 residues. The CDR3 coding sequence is TGTGCCATCAGTGAACTGGACAGCTATTCACCCCTCCACTTT. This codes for CAISELDSYSPLHF.

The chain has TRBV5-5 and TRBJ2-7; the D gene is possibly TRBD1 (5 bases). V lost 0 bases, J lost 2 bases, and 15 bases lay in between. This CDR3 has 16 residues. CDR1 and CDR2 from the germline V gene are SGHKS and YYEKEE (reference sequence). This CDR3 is CASSLVWTPGTYEQYF. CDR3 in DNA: TGTGCCAGCAGCTTGGTTTGGACACCTGGCACCTACGAGCAGTACTTC. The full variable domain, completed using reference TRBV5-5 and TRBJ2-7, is DAGVTQSPTHLIKTRGQQVTLRCSPISGHKSVSWYQQVLGQGPQFIFQYYEKEERGRGNFPDRFSARQFPNYSSELNVNALLLGDSALYLCASSLVWTPGTYEQYFGPGTRLTVT.

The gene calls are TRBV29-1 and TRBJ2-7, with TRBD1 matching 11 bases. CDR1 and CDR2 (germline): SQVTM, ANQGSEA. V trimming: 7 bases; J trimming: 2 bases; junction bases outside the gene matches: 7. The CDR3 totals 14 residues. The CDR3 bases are TGCAGCGCCCAGGGACAGGGGGTGACCTACGAGCAGTACTTC. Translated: CSAQGQGVTYEQYF.

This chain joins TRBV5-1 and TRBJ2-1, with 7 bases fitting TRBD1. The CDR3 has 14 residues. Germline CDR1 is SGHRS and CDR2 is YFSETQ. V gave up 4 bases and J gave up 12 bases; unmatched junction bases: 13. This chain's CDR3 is CASSDGQVLFGQFF. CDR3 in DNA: TGCGCCAGCAGCGACGGACAGGTTTTGTTTGGGCAGTTCTTC.

The CDR3 is CASSQGQGVLPYEQYF. The CDR3 DNA sequence: TGCGCCAGCAGCCAAGGCCAAGGGGTCTTACCCTACGAGCAGTACTTC. The chain employs TRBV4-1 and TRBJ2-7; tentative D call: TRBD1 (5 bases). Trimming took 1 base from V and 2 from J, leaving 15 bases between them. The germline gives CDR1 MGHRA, CDR2 YSYEKL. CDR3 size: 16 residues.